Here is one T cell receptor beta chain with its context. Germline values: CDR1 MDHEN, CDR2 SYDVKM. The V end was cut by 2 bases, the J end by 0 bases, with 13 bases between. There are 16 residues in the CDR3. This record comes from a study of CD8 T cells in Susac syndrome. RNA amounts of about 0.45 to 1 ug underwent reverse transcription with random hexamers. From the immunoSEQ multiplex PCR reads, TCRdb called clonotypes with MiXCR, one entry per CDR3 protein. The sample comprises around 130,000 distinct CDR3 sequences, more than 75% of which are singletons, and 0.24% rests with the top ten. The V gene is TRBV28, the J gene TRBJ1-1; no clear D gene. Sequenced: CD8+ T cells from PBMCs. The TCR sequence derives from a human donor with multiple sclerosis. The CDR3 reads CASSLTVGPMNTEAFF. DNA of the CDR3: TGTGCCAGCAGTTTAACGGTGGGCCCTATGAACACTGAAGCTTTCTTT.